This T cell receptor beta chain was sequenced for a study of cytomegalovirus exposure and HLA in healthy donors. General study points: Analysis performed later showed TCR beta chains linked to HLA being more clonally expanded than equally common others. Follow-up analysis found HLA locus-dependent TCR association rates, highest for DRB1 and lowest for HLA-C. High sensitivity and specificity were reportedly achieved when the classifier diagnosed cytomegalovirus status. 87-base-pair reads could not separate some V segments, including TRBV6-2 and TRBV6-3.

Comments on this clone: Its antigen is not known.

Deletions cut 3 bases from V and 9 bases from J, with 12 bases between. CDR1 and CDR2 (germline): SEHNR, FQNEAQ (reference sequence). This CDR3 is built from 13 residues. The PCR contained 60 Vbeta and 13 Jbeta primers. Only in-frame clones appear in the TCRdb table, and some are missing; sequencing was by immunoSEQ multiplex PCR. Seen here are 150,000 to 180,000 clones, about four fifths observed once, and the top ten hold 2.5% to 3%. The sample taken for sequencing was PBMCs. The J gene is TRBJ2-1, the V gene TRBV7-9; possible D gene TRBD1, 5 bases. This TCR was recovered from a man between 18 and 35 years old in good health and CMV-seronegative. CDR3 coding DNA: TGTGCCAGCAGCTTGCAGGGTTACGGTGAGCAGTTCTTC. Its translation: CASSLQGYGEQFF.